One T cell receptor beta chain is described in this entry. Its binding antigen is unknown. No much larger clone is present one base from it, and per-base qualities are unavailable. The source of the sample is a study of shared clonotypes between healthy human individuals (dated by TCRdb to 2018 to 2021). Background on the whole study: A couple of women and a few men aged 18 to 49 years were included in the cohort. For each donor, three plates each were used for CD4 naive and CD4 memory, two plates were used for CD8 naive, and one plate was used for CD8 memory. Leukapheresis yielded between about 0.8 and 8.9 billion PBMCs per donor. Libraries were prepared and TCR repertoires were sequenced by different laboratories using diverse techniques, in order to increase sequencing depth and limit assay-specific biases. To estimate repertoire size and how much clonotypes are shared between individuals, the study performed deep sequencing of blood TCR repertoires from 4 to 6 healthy adults. Overall study results and their limits: Across several donors, about 4.5% of naive CD4, roughly 3.4% of naive CD8, 2.3% of memory CD4, and roughly 0.41% of memory CD8 clonotypes were shared. Naive subsets generally had larger estimated clonotype richness than memory subsets. Only blood was sampled, and tissue TCR repertoires likely differ from those in blood. Pairwise subsampling indicated that sequencing depth was expected to affect the degree of clonotype sharing among donors. Even with the large sequencing depth, rarefaction of the sorted-subset datasets indicated that sequencing was incomplete. Because the study included a small number of donors, the genetic and exposure-history diversity represented was limited. Compared with non-shared clonotypes, clonotypes shared by all four sorted-subset donors had higher generation probabilities.

The donors were healthy, HIV-negative adults with no recently reported acute infections or vaccinations. All donors were Caucasian adults living in Nashville, Tennessee, USA. CD4+ T cells were enriched through magnetic negative selection, after which naive cells were positively selected on CD45RA and the remaining negative fraction served as the memory subset. Blood was collected by leukapheresis, and PBMCs were isolated by Ficoll-Histopaque density gradient centrifugation and then cryopreserved in liquid nitrogen vapor phase. Analytical flow cytometry was used to check the purity and quantity of every magnetically sorted T cell population. Each sorted fraction had its genomic DNA isolated and then quantified by UV absorbance on a Nanodrop 2000c. Via the germline V gene (reference sequence), CDR1 is LNHDA and CDR2 SQIVND. Trimming accounts for 5 bases at V and 8 bases at J, while the number of junction bases matched to no gene is 7. Counted from cysteine to phenylalanine, this CDR3 has 14 amino acids. Only the CDR3 portion is preserved as DNA: 42 bases, with reading frame beginning at the first base.

Using the deep immunoSEQ assay, TCR CDR3 regions were amplified from genomic DNA by multiplex PCR. For each cell subset, the extracted genomic DNA was distributed evenly across all wells of several immunoSEQ 96-well plates, and each plate served as one replicate. For sorted subsets, about 0.2 ug genomic DNA, equal to 30,000 to 35,000 T cell genomes, was loaded into each replicate PCR. Purified libraries were measured with a Qubit 3.0 fluorometer, size-checked on a Bioanalyzer 2100, and measured again with the KAPA Library Quantification kit. Each immunoSEQ 96-well plate was sequenced on its own single-read 150-cycle Illumina NextSeq 550 flow cell. In the original analysis: Because only junctional sequences without quality scores were contained in the immunoSEQ output, filtering matching that applied to full-length reads could not be performed. Sequences were annotated with PyIR, a Python wrapper for IgBLAST v1.9, using IMGT germline references to assign V/J genes and CDR3. Reads were filtered out if the reads had weak V/J assignments (E-value above 1e-6), no CDR3, stop codons, out-of-frame junctions, or ambiguous translated residues. V3J clonotypes were defined as sequences sharing the same inferred V gene, J gene, and CDR3 amino acid sequence. Percentage overlap between repertoires was calculated by dividing the number of shared unique clonotypes by the size of the smaller repertoire. RTK rarefaction, the Chao1 estimator, and Recon v2.1 estimates of unobserved clonotypes were used to assess repertoire richness. For all TCRbeta clonotypes obtained by the gDNA method from a few donors, generation probabilities were computed with OLGA. Imported from immuneACCESS, the table was reduced by TCRdb to in-frame sequences with V and J called. These copies leave out some clones; in studies compared against another copy, an unresolved V gene accounts for under half, and the cause of the remainder is not known. V and J calls and clone size follow that table, whereas D and trimming were derived from the DNA. Counted in this sample were around 1.4 million clones; approximately 98.5% of them appeared once. Jointly, the top ten make up about 0.4% of the sample.

Sequenced: naive CD4+ T cells sorted from blood. Reading the label with the study, this specimen's cell subset or site is: CD45RA+ positively selected. Recombination joined TRBV19 with TRBJ2-1, and 9 junction bases match TRBD2. The source of this sequence is a man under 40 in good health. CDR3 reads: CASSDGTSIDEQFF. The nucleotide sequence is given as TGTGCCAGTAGTGACGGGACTAGCATCGATGAGCAGTTCTTC.